The 6 T cell receptor beta chains presented below share a single source sample, sequenced in a study of CD8 T cells in ankylosing spondylitis. TCRdb re-derived calls from the 5' RACE reads in MiXCR, one entry per CDR3 protein. Among about 450,000 distinct CDR3 sequences listed, roughly a quarter were seen once. Findings of the study overall: Blood from ankylosing spondylitis patients appeared to carry a characteristic roughly eight-variant TCR beta motif.

No cognate antigen is known for these TCRs. Sequencing used blood, either unsorted or a sorted T cell fraction (not recorded which). Receptors originate from a male donor with ankylosing spondylitis.

This clonotype was detected only a few times. This chain connects TRBV19 to TRBJ1-5; D possibly corresponds to TRBD1 (6 bases). Germline CDR1 LNHDA, CDR2 SQIVND (reference sequence). Trimming shortened V by 5 bases and J by 2 bases, and 22 bases separated the two germline ends. CDR3 length equals 18 residues. The CDR3 coding sequence is TGTGCCAGTAGTCCCCTAGGACGGGGGGCCGTTGGCAATCAGCCCCAGCATTTT. Protein product: CASSPLGRGAVGNQPQHF.

This clonotype was counted many times. The gene calls are TRBV5-1 and TRBJ2-7; D is unclear. This CDR3 is built from 11 residues. The germline V gene has CDR1 SGHRS and CDR2 YFSETQ. V dropped 2 bases and J dropped 5 bases, with 5 bases sitting between them. The CDR3 loop reads CASSFSDEQYF. As DNA, the CDR3 is TGCGCCAGCAGCTTCTCAGACGAGCAGTACTTC.

V gene TRBV29-1 combines with J gene TRBJ2-1; 10 nucleotides line up with TRBD1. Per the germline V gene, CDR1 is SQVTM and CDR2 is ANQGSEA. V was pared by 7 bases and J by 8 bases, with 11 bases of the junction left unmatched. The CDR3 length is 14 residues. As DNA, the CDR3 is TGCAGCGCCGCCCCGGGACAGGGGAACGATGAGCAGTTCTTC. It specifies CSAAPGQGNDEQFF.

This clonotype was detected a few times. The V gene is TRBV5-6, the J gene TRBJ2-1; no definite D call. The CDR3 spans 15 residues. Trimming stripped 0 bases from V and 4 bases from J, with 11 bases between. The germline V gene has CDR1 SGHDT and CDR2 YYEEEE. CDR3 nucleotides: TGTGCCAGCAGCTTGGGGGCGGAGTTGTACAATGAGCAGTTCTTC. This codes for CASSLGAELYNEQFF.

The gene calls are TRBV27 and TRBJ1-1; TRBD1 is a possible D gene (5 bases). The germline V and J ends were trimmed by 3 bases and 4 bases, with 21 bases remaining between them. Germline V lookup: CDR1 MNHEY, CDR2 SMNVEV (reference sequence). The CDR3 loop spans 17 amino acids. CDR3 nucleotide sequence: TGTGCCAGCAGTTTCCAGGACCCCGGGCAGGGAGGCACTGAAGCTTTCTTT. Translated, it gives CASSFQDPGQGGTEAFF.

The CDR3 DNA follows: TGTGCCAGCAGCTCGGGACAGTATAGCAATCAGCCCCAGCATTTT. It codes for CASSSGQYSNQPQHF. V and J are TRBV7-9 and TRBJ1-5; 7 positions match TRBD1. V lost 4 bases and J lost 0; bases outside the gene matches: 3. The CDR3 covers 15 residues. Germline V gene sequence: CDR1 SEHNR, CDR2 FQNEAQ (reference sequence).